Listed below are T cell receptor beta chains from one sample, sequenced in a study of molecular identifiers for immune sequencing clone quantification. TCRdb processed the PCR reads anew with MiXCR; each CDR3 protein has one entry. The data contain approximately 550,000 distinct CDR3 sequences, around a fifth of them singletons. Specimen: naive CD8+ T cells from blood, with Jurkat cell RNA spiked in. The receptors stem from a human donor in good health. Some libraries in this study had Jurkat cell RNA spiked in. CDR3s include the opening cysteine and the closing phenylalanine or tryptophan. A D gene is named only where the DNA matches it firmly. The size of a clone is reported for some rows only, either as once, few or many, or as a class for expanded clones.

TRBV5-4	TRBJ1-1	.	.	CASSHTLRGRMGVSTEAFF	TGTGCCAGCAGCCATACACTCAGGGGTCGGATGGGTGTAAGCACTGAAGCTTTCTTT
TRBV27	TRBJ2-7	TRBD1	.	CASSLFGWDSSESYEQYF	TGTGCCAGCAGTTTATTCGGTTGGGACAGCTCGGAATCCTACGAGCAGTACTTC
TRBV4-1	TRBJ2-5	TRBD1	once	CVSSQEGQGLGETLYF	TGCGTCAGCAGCCAAGAAGGACAGGGTTTAGGAGAGACCCTGTACTTC
TRBV5-1	TRBJ1-1	.	many	CASSFDGEAFF	TGCGCCAGCAGCTTCGACGGCGAAGCTTTCTTT
TRBV9	TRBJ1-5	TRBD1	.	CASSVEGQDNQPQHF	TGTGCCAGCAGCGTAGAGGGACAGGACAATCAGCCCCAGCATTTT
TRBV20-1	TRBJ1-1	.	many	CSARGRLNTEAFF	TGCAGTGCTAGAGGTAGACTGAACACTGAAGCTTTCTTT
TRBV27	TRBJ2-7	.	many	CASSLSGDGYEQYF	TGTGCCAGCAGTTTATCCGGTGACGGCTACGAGCAGTACTTC
TRBV19	TRBJ1-6	.	many	CASSIGGRSNSPLHF	TGTGCCAGTAGTATCGGCGGCCGCAGTAATTCACCCCTCCACTTT
TRBV18	TRBJ2-1	.	few	CASSPSHYNEQFF	TGTGCCAGCTCACCGAGCCACTACAATGAGCAGTTCTTC
TRBV6-6	TRBJ2-5	.	few	CASKYQETQYF	TGTGCCAGCAAATATCAAGAGACCCAGTACTTC
TRBV7-2	TRBJ2-3	.	.	CASSLGVGSADTQYF	TGTGCCAGCAGCTTAGGGGTCGGGTCCGCAGATACGCAGTATTTT
TRBV2	TRBJ2-5	.	few	CASSEANSQETQYF	TGTGCCAGCAGTGAAGCCAACAGCCAAGAGACCCAGTACTTC
TRBV7-9	TRBJ1-1	TRBD1	many	CASSSLQSTDRVTEAFF	TGTGCCAGCAGCTCCCTCCAATCGACGGACAGGGTCACTGAAGCTTTCTTT
TRBV5-1	TRBJ2-7	TRBD2	many	CASFDSGGSDYEQYF	TGCGCCAGCTTTGATTCTGGCGGGAGTGATTACGAGCAGTACTTC
TRBV12-3/TRBV12-4	TRBJ2-3	.	few	CASSPGYGDSSLADTQYF	TGTGCCAGCAGCCCGGGCTACGGGGACTCCAGTTTAGCAGATACGCAGTATTTT
TRBV11-2	TRBJ2-7	.	few	CASSLDSRLGRPEQYF	TGTGCCAGCAGCTTAGATTCGAGACTCGGTCGGCCCGAGCAGTACTTC
TRBV5-4	TRBJ2-7	.	many	CASSLELATYEQYF	TGTGCCAGCAGCTTGGAACTAGCTACGTACGAGCAGTACTTC
TRBV4-3	TRBJ2-1	.	many	CASSQGRVNEQFF	TGCGCCAGCAGCCAAGGCAGGGTCAATGAGCAGTTCTTC
TRBV9	TRBJ2-2	.	.	CASNRGGVTGELFF	TGTGCCAGCAACCGAGGGGGGGTCACCGGGGAGCTGTTTTTT
TRBV13	TRBJ2-2	.	.	CAARGGPSGELFF	TGTGCAGCGAGAGGGGGGCCCAGCGGGGAGCTGTTTTTT
TRBV28	TRBJ1-1	.	few	CASSFLIRTEAFF	TGTGCCAGCAGTTTCCTGATTAGGACTGAAGCTTTCTTT
TRBV20-1	TRBJ2-3	TRBD1	many	CSARTQGAVEDTQYF	TGCAGTGCCAGAACCCAGGGGGCTGTCGAAGATACGCAGTATTTT
TRBV20-1	TRBJ2-1	TRBD2	.	CSAIAGDGNEQFF	TGCAGTGCTATAGCGGGGGACGGGAATGAGCAGTTCTTC
TRBV4-3	TRBJ2-3	.	many	CASSPTSTDTQYF	TGCGCCAGCAGCCCCACCAGCACAGATACGCAGTATTTT
TRBV20-1	TRBJ1-5	.	few	CSAREGRYQPQHF	TGCAGTGCTAGAGAGGGTCGGTATCAGCCCCAGCATTTT
TRBV27	TRBJ2-2	TRBD1	few	CASSARQGYTGELFF	TGTGCCAGCAGTGCCCGACAGGGGTACACCGGGGAGCTGTTTTTT
TRBV7-9	TRBJ1-1	.	few	CASRIMSTEAFF	TGTGCCAGCAGGATTATGAGCACTGAAGCTTTCTTT
TRBV7-9	TRBJ2-5	.	many	CASSSTTAENQETQYF	TGTGCCAGCAGCTCAACCACAGCAGAAAACCAAGAGACCCAGTACTTC
TRBV20-1	TRBJ2-5	TRBD2	.	CSARFPGGQETQYF	TGCAGTGCTAGATTTCCGGGGGGGCAAGAGACCCAGTACTTC
TRBV27	TRBJ2-7	.	few	CASSLDRFYEQYF	TGTGCCAGCAGTTTAGACAGATTCTACGAGCAGTACTTC
TRBV29-1	TRBJ2-5	.	many	CSVDVGSQRQETQYF	TGCAGCGTTGATGTCGGGAGCCAACGACAAGAGACCCAGTACTTC
TRBV20-1	TRBJ1-6	TRBD1	.	CSARNLGQGNSPLHF	TGCAGTGCTAGAAACCTCGGACAGGGTAATTCACCCCTCCACTTT
TRBV7-9	TRBJ2-3	TRBD1	many	CASSLVGQGQDTQYF	TGTGCCAGCAGCTTAGTGGGACAGGGTCAAGATACGCAGTATTTT
TRBV21-1	TRBJ2-3	.	many	CASQLALSGGTDTQYF	TGTGCCAGCCAGCTAGCGCTTAGCGGGGGCACAGATACGCAGTATTTT
TRBV30	TRBJ2-1	.	many	CAWRGGLEQFF	TGTGCCTGGAGGGGGGGGCTTGAGCAGTTCTTC
TRBV24-1	TRBJ2-1	.	few	CATSDSQPGQTDTDEQFF	TGTGCCACCAGTGATTCCCAACCGGGACAAACGGACACTGATGAGCAGTTCTTC
TRBV4-3	TRBJ2-1	.	.	CASSQDQRAATNEQFF	TGCGCCAGCAGCCAAGATCAGCGGGCAGCTACCAATGAGCAGTTCTTC
TRBV28	TRBJ1-2	TRBD1	many	CASSPRGQGNYGYTF	TGTGCCAGCAGCCCGCGGGGACAGGGGAACTATGGCTACACCTTC
TRBV4-1	TRBJ2-7	TRBD1	many	CASSQDRQGRVYEQYF	TGCGCCAGCAGCCAAGATCGACAGGGAAGGGTCTACGAGCAGTACTTC
TRBV9	TRBJ2-7	TRBD2	few	CASSVGGSGSSEQYF	TGTGCCAGCAGCGTAGGAGGTAGCGGGAGCTCCGAGCAGTACTTC
TRBV7-9	TRBJ2-2	.	many	CASSRSPGQKNTGELFF	TGTGCCAGCAGCCGTTCCCCCGGACAGAAGAACACCGGGGAGCTGTTTTTT